A selection of T cell receptor beta chains follows, all from one sample in a study of vaccination and CD4 T cells after COVID-19. These receptors are not linked to any known antigen. MiXCR, run by TCRdb on the PCR reads, gives a single entry per CDR3 protein. This table holds about 22,000 distinct CDR3 sequences, around a third found once. The source material was cultured CD4+ T cells from blood. The receptors were sampled from a human donor with COVID-19. The CDR3 runs from the conserved cysteine through the conserved F or W. D genes are given only for firm matches. Clone size appears in some rows only: once, few, many, or a class for an expanded clone.

D gene: NA; V gene: TRBV5-4; J gene: TRBJ1-5; clone size: few; CDR3 DNA: TGTGCCAGCAGCTTGGAAGGGTCTCAGCCCCAGCATTTT; CDR3 protein: CASSLEGSQPQHF
D gene: NA; V gene: TRBV12-3/TRBV12-4; J gene: TRBJ2-5; clone size: NA; CDR3 DNA: TGTGCCAGCAGTTTAGGAAGTGGGCCAACTAAAGAGACCCAGTACTTC; CDR3 protein: CASSLGSGPTKETQYF
D gene: NA; V gene: TRBV19; J gene: TRBJ2-3; clone size: once; CDR3 DNA: TGTGCCAGTAGATTACAGGGAACCACAGATACGCAGTATTTT; CDR3 protein: CASRLQGTTDTQYF
D gene: NA; V gene: TRBV25-1; J gene: TRBJ1-1; clone size: NA; CDR3 DNA: TGTGCCAGCAGTGAATTGGTGAACACTGAAGCTTTCTTT; CDR3 protein: CASSELVNTEAFF
D gene: NA; V gene: TRBV11-1; J gene: TRBJ1-2; clone size: NA; CDR3 DNA: TGTGCCAGCAGCCCCGCGATTGGAAGGGTTCGCTACACCTTC; CDR3 protein: CASSPAIGRVRYTF
D gene: NA; V gene: TRBV4-3; J gene: TRBJ1-2; clone size: few; CDR3 DNA: TGCGCCAGCAGCCAAGTACGGTTCCTTGATAACTATGGCTACACCTTC; CDR3 protein: CASSQVRFLDNYGYTF
D gene: NA; V gene: TRBV10-1; J gene: TRBJ2-3; clone size: NA; CDR3 DNA: TGCGCCAGCGGGAACACAGATACGCAGTATTTT; CDR3 protein: CASGNTDTQYF
D gene: TRBD1; V gene: TRBV7-6; J gene: TRBJ1-1; clone size: NA; CDR3 DNA: TGTGCCAGCAGCTTAGATGGGACAGGGGCCAAATTT; CDR3 protein: CASSLDGTGAKF
D gene: TRBD1; V gene: TRBV4-3; J gene: TRBJ1-2; clone size: NA; CDR3 DNA: TGCGCCAGCAGCCAAGAATTCGGGACAGGGGTCGGCTACACCTTC; CDR3 protein: CASSQEFGTGVGYTF
D gene: TRBD2; V gene: TRBV10-3; J gene: TRBJ2-5; clone size: few; CDR3 DNA: TGTGCCATCAGTGCCCTGAGCGGGGGGCAAGAGACCCAGTACTTC; CDR3 protein: CAISALSGGQETQYF
D gene: NA; V gene: TRBV19; J gene: TRBJ2-7; clone size: once; CDR3 DNA: TGTGCCAGTAGTATAGGCCCGGCTTCCTACGAGCAGTACTTC; CDR3 protein: CASSIGPASYEQYF
D gene: NA; V gene: TRBV24-1; J gene: TRBJ2-3; clone size: NA; CDR3 DNA: TGTGCCACCAGTGTTGGGGGCCCGGCAGATACGCAGTATTTT; CDR3 protein: CATSVGGPADTQYF
D gene: NA; V gene: TRBV7-9; J gene: TRBJ2-3; clone size: few; CDR3 DNA: TGTGCCAGCAGCCGGCGGCTAGATACAGATACGCAGTATTTT; CDR3 protein: CASSRRLDTDTQYF
D gene: NA; V gene: TRBV24-1; J gene: TRBJ2-4; clone size: NA; CDR3 DNA: TGTGCCACCTCAGACGTGGGGGGTGAGGGCCAAAACATTCAGTACTTC; CDR3 protein: CATSDVGGEGQNIQYF
D gene: NA; V gene: TRBV11-2; J gene: TRBJ1-5; clone size: few; CDR3 DNA: TGTGCCAGCAGCCTTTTGGGTAGCAATCAGCCCCAGCATTTT; CDR3 protein: CASSLLGSNQPQHF
D gene: NA; V gene: TRBV9; J gene: TRBJ2-2; clone size: NA; CDR3 DNA: TGTGCCAGCAGTCCACAGGGTAACACCGGGGAGCTGTTTTTT; CDR3 protein: CASSPQGNTGELFF
D gene: NA; V gene: TRBV20-1; J gene: TRBJ2-7; clone size: NA; CDR3 DNA: TGCAGTGCTGAGCCTGGACAGAGAGGCTACGAGCAGTACTTC; CDR3 protein: CSAEPGQRGYEQYF
D gene: TRBD2; V gene: TRBV25-1; J gene: TRBJ2-3; clone size: NA; CDR3 DNA: TGTGCCAGCAGTGAATTTCGCGGGGGGGTGTCAGATACGCAGTATTTT; CDR3 protein: CASSEFRGGVSDTQYF
D gene: NA; V gene: TRBV27; J gene: TRBJ1-6; clone size: few; CDR3 DNA: TGTGCCAGCAGTTCCCCCCTAGGGAATTCACCCCTCCACTTT; CDR3 protein: CASSSPLGNSPLHF
D gene: NA; V gene: TRBV12-3/TRBV12-4; J gene: TRBJ1-6; clone size: NA; CDR3 DNA: TGTGCCAGCAGTTTCGGGACGACGTCTCCCCTCCACTTT; CDR3 protein: CASSFGTTSPLHF
D gene: NA; V gene: TRBV19; J gene: TRBJ2-3; clone size: NA; CDR3 DNA: TGTGCCAGTACAGAGGGCCTCCACACAGATACGCAGTATTTT; CDR3 protein: CASTEGLHTDTQYF
D gene: NA; V gene: TRBV5-1; J gene: TRBJ1-1; clone size: once; CDR3 DNA: TGCGCCAGCACCACTTCGGGGTTCACTGAAGCTTTCTTT; CDR3 protein: CASTTSGFTEAFF
D gene: NA; V gene: TRBV11-3; J gene: TRBJ1-4; clone size: NA; CDR3 DNA: TGTGCCAGCAGCTTAGTTGCAACAGGGTTTCGGGAAAAACTGTTTTTT; CDR3 protein: CASSLVATGFREKLFF
D gene: TRBD2; V gene: TRBV20-1; J gene: TRBJ2-5; clone size: few; CDR3 DNA: TGCAGTGCTAGCCCCGGGGGGGTGGCCTGGACCCAGTACTTC; CDR3 protein: CSASPGGVAWTQYF
D gene: NA; V gene: TRBV27; J gene: TRBJ1-6; clone size: few; CDR3 DNA: TGTGCCAGCAGTTTTGAGGCCGTTGGCAGGGGAGGGAATTCACCCCTCCACTTT; CDR3 protein: CASSFEAVGRGGNSPLHF
D gene: TRBD1; V gene: TRBV5-8; J gene: TRBJ1-6; clone size: few; CDR3 DNA: TGTGCCAGCAGCTTGGGGACAGGGATTAATTCACCCCTCCACTTT; CDR3 protein: CASSLGTGINSPLHF
D gene: TRBD2; V gene: TRBV6-1; J gene: TRBJ2-1; clone size: NA; CDR3 DNA: TGTGCCAGCAGATATGGGACTAGCGGGGGGGCCGGTGAGCAGTTCTTC; CDR3 protein: CASRYGTSGGAGEQFF
D gene: NA; V gene: TRBV20-1; J gene: TRBJ1-5; clone size: few; CDR3 DNA: TGCAGTGCTAGAGAGGCAGGGTTCGGTCAGCCCCAGCATTTT; CDR3 protein: CSAREAGFGQPQHF
D gene: NA; V gene: TRBV27; J gene: TRBJ2-4; clone size: NA; CDR3 DNA: TGTGCCAGCACCCCCCCGCCAAGCCTAGCCAAAAACATTCAGTACTTC; CDR3 protein: CASTPPPSLAKNIQYF
D gene: NA; V gene: TRBV18; J gene: TRBJ1-2; clone size: few; CDR3 DNA: TGTGCCAGCTCACCCGCAGGGAGGGGTGGCTACACCTTC; CDR3 protein: CASSPAGRGGYTF
D gene: TRBD1; V gene: TRBV6-5; J gene: TRBJ1-6; clone size: few; CDR3 DNA: TGTGCCAGCAGTTACACTACGCAGGGGGCGTTTTCCTATAATTCACCCCTCCACTTT; CDR3 protein: CASSYTTQGAFSYNSPLHF
D gene: TRBD2; V gene: TRBV20-1; J gene: TRBJ2-4; clone size: NA; CDR3 DNA: TGCAGTGCTAGGAAGGGGACTAGCGGGGGCAAAAACATTCAGTACTTC; CDR3 protein: CSARKGTSGGKNIQYF
D gene: NA; V gene: TRBV27; J gene: TRBJ1-3; clone size: NA; CDR3 DNA: TGTGCCAGCAGCCCCTTAGACCCAGGAAACACCATATATTTT; CDR3 protein: CASSPLDPGNTIYF
D gene: NA; V gene: TRBV4-3; J gene: TRBJ2-5; clone size: NA; CDR3 DNA: TGCGCCAGCAGCCAAGATCTTTTAGGCGGAGAGACCCAGTACTTC; CDR3 protein: CASSQDLLGGETQYF
D gene: NA; V gene: TRBV20-1; J gene: TRBJ2-5; clone size: NA; CDR3 DNA: TGCAGTGCTAGAGATACCCACACAGGGATAGAGACCCAGTACTTC; CDR3 protein: CSARDTHTGIETQYF
D gene: NA; V gene: TRBV2; J gene: TRBJ2-3; clone size: few; CDR3 DNA: TGTGCCAGCAGTGAACAGCCTACGCAGTATTTT; CDR3 protein: CASSEQPTQYF